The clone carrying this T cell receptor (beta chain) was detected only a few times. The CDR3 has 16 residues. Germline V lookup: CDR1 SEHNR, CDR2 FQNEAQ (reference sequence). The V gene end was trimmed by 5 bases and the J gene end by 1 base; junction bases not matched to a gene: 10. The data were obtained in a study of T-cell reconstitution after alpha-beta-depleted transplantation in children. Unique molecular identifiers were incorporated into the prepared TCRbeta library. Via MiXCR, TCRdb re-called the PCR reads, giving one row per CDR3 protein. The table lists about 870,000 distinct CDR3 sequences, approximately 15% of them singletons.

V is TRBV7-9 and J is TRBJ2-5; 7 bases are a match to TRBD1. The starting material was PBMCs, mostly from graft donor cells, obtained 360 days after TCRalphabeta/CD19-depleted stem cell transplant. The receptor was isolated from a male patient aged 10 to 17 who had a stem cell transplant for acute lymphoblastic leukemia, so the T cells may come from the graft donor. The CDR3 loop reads CASSGPQGRLQETQYF. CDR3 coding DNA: TGTGCCAGCAGCGGCCCACAGGGGAGACTCCAAGAGACCCAGTACTTC.